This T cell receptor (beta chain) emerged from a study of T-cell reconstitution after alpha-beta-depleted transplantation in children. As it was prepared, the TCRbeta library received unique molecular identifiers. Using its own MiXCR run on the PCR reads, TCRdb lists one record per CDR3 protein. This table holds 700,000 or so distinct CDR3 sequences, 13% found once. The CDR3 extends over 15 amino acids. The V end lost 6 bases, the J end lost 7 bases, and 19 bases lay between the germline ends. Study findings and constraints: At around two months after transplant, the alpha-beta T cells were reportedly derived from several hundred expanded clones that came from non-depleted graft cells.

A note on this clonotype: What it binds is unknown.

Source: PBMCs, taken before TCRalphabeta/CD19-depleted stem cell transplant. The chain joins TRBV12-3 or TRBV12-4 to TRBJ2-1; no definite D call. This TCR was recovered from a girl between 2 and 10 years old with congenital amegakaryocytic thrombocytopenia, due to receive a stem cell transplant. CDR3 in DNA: TGTGCCAGCAGCGACAAGATATTAGGTATGAATGAGCAGTTCTTC. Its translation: CASSDKILGMNEQFF.